The 6 T cell receptor beta chains below come from one sample, sequenced in a study of T cell responses to AZD1222 COVID-19 vaccine. The protocol was immunoSEQ multiplex PCR, while the TCRdb copy is restricted to in-frame clones and leaves out a portion. The table lists 150,000 to 200,000 clones, 85% to 95% of them singletons. This sample comprised peripheral blood, obtained on day 0 of AZD1222 vaccination. The source of these receptors is an adult in good health.

The genes are TRBV4-2 and TRBJ2-2; TRBD2 matches 7 bases. With 0 bases clipped from V and 1 base from J, the junction kept 5 bases outside the gene matches. This CDR3 spans 17 amino acids. Per germline, CDR1 LGHNA and CDR2 YNFKEQ. CDR3 protein: CASSQDSGGGNTGELFF. DNA for the CDR3: TGTGCCAGCAGCCAAGATTCGGGGGGAGGGAACACCGGGGAGCTGTTTTTT.

The count of this clone is one. One end of the junction fails to match germline, which may point to a read error. V is TRBV6-1 and J is TRBJ1-5; TRBD1 agrees at 9 bases. The germline CDR1 and CDR2 sequences are MNHNS and SASEGT. The CDR3 runs to 15 residues. The CDR3 nucleotides read TGTGCCAGCAGCGAAGGGACAGGGCTCGCTCAGCCCCAGCATTTT. Residues: CASSEGTGLAQPQHF.

V is TRBV5-6 and J is TRBJ1-4, with no clear D. Germline V gene sequence: CDR1 SGHDT, CDR2 YYEEEE. With 4 bases removed from V and 7 bases from J, the gap between germline ends came to 20 bases. This CDR3 comprises 16 residues. Written as DNA, the CDR3 is TGTGCCAGCAGCCCGCGGGAAGGCTGGGGTGGTGAAAAACTGTTTTTT. Translation: CASSPREGWGGEKLFF.

V and J are TRBV30 and TRBJ1-1; D unclear. Trimming took off 8 bases at V and 0 bases at J, with 10 bases between the two ends. Germline assignment: CDR1 GTSNPN and CDR2 SVGIG (reference sequence). The CDR3 has 12 residues. The CDR3 reads CALGRMNTEAFF. The CDR3, as DNA: TGTGCCCTCGGACGGATGAACACTGAAGCTTTCTTT. Based on the CDR3 plus reference TRBV30 and TRBJ1-1, the full variable domain is SQTIHQWPATLVQPVGSPLSLECTVEGTSNPNLYWYRQAAGRGLQLLFYSVGIGQISSEVPQNLSASRPQDRQFILSSKKLLLSDSGFYLCALGRMNTEAFFGQGTRLTVV.

V is TRBV10-3 and J is TRBJ1-1; unclear D gene. Per the germline V gene, CDR1 is ENHRY and CDR2 is SYGVKD. The CDR3 is 12 amino acids. Trimming pared 9 bases from V and 5 bases from J, leaving 13 bases between. In DNA form, the CDR3 reads TGTGCCATAAACACCGGCGGGACTGAAGCTTTCTTT. Its translation is CAINTGGTEAFF.

The chain links TRBV6-2 or TRBV6-3 to TRBJ1-2; possible D gene TRBD1, 6 bases. CDR1 MNHEY and CDR2 SVGEGT come from the germline V gene. Trimming pared 5 bases from V and 8 bases from J, leaving 12 bases between. The CDR3 is 12 amino acids. CDR3 sequence: CASSDTGFGYTF. The CDR3 DNA follows: TGTGCCAGCAGTGATACAGGGTTCGGCTACACCTTC.